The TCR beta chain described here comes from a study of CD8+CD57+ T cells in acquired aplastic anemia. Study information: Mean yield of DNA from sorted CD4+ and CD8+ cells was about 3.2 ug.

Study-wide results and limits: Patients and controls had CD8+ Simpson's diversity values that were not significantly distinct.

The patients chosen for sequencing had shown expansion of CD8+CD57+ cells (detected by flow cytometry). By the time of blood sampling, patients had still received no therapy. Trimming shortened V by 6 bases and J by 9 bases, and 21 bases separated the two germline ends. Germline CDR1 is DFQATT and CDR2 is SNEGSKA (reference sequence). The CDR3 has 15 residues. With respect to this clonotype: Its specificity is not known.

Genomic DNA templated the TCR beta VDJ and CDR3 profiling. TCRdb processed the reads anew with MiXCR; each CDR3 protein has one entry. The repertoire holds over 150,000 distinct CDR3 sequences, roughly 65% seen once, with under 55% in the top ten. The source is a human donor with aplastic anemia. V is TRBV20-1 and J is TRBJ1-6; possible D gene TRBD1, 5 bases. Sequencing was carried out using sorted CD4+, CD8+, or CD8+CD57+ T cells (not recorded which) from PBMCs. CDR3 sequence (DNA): TGCAGTGCACGCGGCTCCCGGGACGGTGTTTCACCCCTCCACTTT. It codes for CSARGSRDGVSPLHF.